Below, 15 T cell receptor beta chains from the same sample are listed, as sequenced in a study of blood T cell repertoires in COVID-19. Produced via immunoSEQ multiplex PCR; TCRdb's table is partial and in-frame only. The sample holds more than 70,000 clones, roughly four fifths seen once. Material for sequencing was peripheral blood. Source of these receptors: a human donor in a cohort sampled during active COVID-19.

This clone has only one observation. The rearrangement uses TRBV7-9 and TRBJ1-2; D might be TRBD1 (6 bases). In germline, CDR1 is SEHNR, CDR2 FQNEAQ (reference sequence). The CDR3 extends over 14 amino acids. V was trimmed by 1 base and J by 6 bases, leaving 12 bases between them. The CDR3 sequence: CASSLGTASHGYTF. Here the CDR3 DNA reads TGTGCCAGCAGCTTAGGGACAGCTAGCCATGGCTACACCTTC. Full variable domain (missing parts from reference TRBV7-9 and TRBJ1-2): DTGVSQNPRHKITKRGQNVTFRCDPISEHNRLYWYRQTLGQGPEFLTYFQNEAQLEKSRLLSDRFSAERPKGSFSTLEIQRTEQGDSAMYLCASSLGTASHGYTFGSGTRLTVV.

This chain links TRBV6-5 with TRBJ1-2; the D is unclear. Trimming removed 6 bases at V and 4 bases at J, with 12 bases between. CDR1 and CDR2 from the germline V gene are MNHEY and SVGAGI. The CDR3 has 13 amino acids. The chain's CDR3 is CASSDGWAYGYTF. In DNA form, the CDR3 reads TGTGCCAGCAGCGACGGCTGGGCCTATGGCTACACCTTC.

The V gene is TRBV5-5, the J gene TRBJ1-1; D not resolved. V lost 0 bases and J lost 3, with 9 bases in between. This CDR3 is 14 amino acids long. The germline V gene encodes CDR1 SGHKS and CDR2 YYEKEE (reference sequence). CDR3 protein: CASSLVPVDTEAFF. CDR3 DNA sequence: TGTGCCAGCAGCTTGGTTCCAGTGGACACTGAAGCTTTCTTT.

This chain links TRBV7-9 with TRBJ2-7, with 10 positions matching TRBD2. The germline gives CDR1 SEHNR, CDR2 FQNEAQ (reference sequence). CDR3 length: 15 amino acids. J was trimmed by 7 bases and V by 1 base; bases with no gene match: 7. The CDR3 here is CASSLEIAGGREQYF. CDR3 nucleotides: TGTGCCAGCAGCTTAGAGATAGCGGGGGGCCGTGAGCAGTACTTC.

This chain links TRBV6-1 with TRBJ1-2, with no clear D. The V gene's germline CDR1 is MNHNS and CDR2 SASEGT. The CDR3 loop spans 13 amino acids. The V end lost 1 base, the J end lost 6 bases, and 9 bases lay between the germline ends. Here the CDR3 reads CASSEVSGDGYTF. CDR3 bases: TGTGCCAGCAGTGAAGTTTCAGGCGATGGCTACACCTTC.

The J gene is TRBJ2-1, the V gene TRBV7-6; D remains ambiguous. The CDR3 is made up of 15 amino acids. The germline V and J ends were trimmed by 7 bases and 8 bases, with 21 bases remaining between them. Germline-derived CDR1 and CDR2 are SGHVS and FNYEAQ. The CDR3 DNA reads as TGTGCCAGCACCCTTACCCACACCGAACGGGATGAGCAGTTCTTC. It encodes CASTLTHTERDEQFF.

The chain has TRBV15 and TRBJ2-2, with a weak D call TRBD1 (6 bases). V lost 0 bases and J 7 bases, leaving 9 bases between the germline ends. Germline assignment: CDR1 LNHNV and CDR2 YYDKDF (reference sequence). CDR3 size: 14 residues. The CDR3 loop is CATSRDLGGGELFF. For the CDR3, the DNA is TGTGCCACCAGCAGAGATCTAGGGGGCGGGGAGCTGTTTTTT.

The V and J genes are TRBV5-1 and TRBJ2-7; perhaps TRBD2 as D (7 bases). Per the germline V gene, CDR1 is SGHRS and CDR2 is YFSETQ. CDR3 length: 13 amino acids. With 0 bases removed from V and 10 bases from J, the gap between germline ends came to 14 bases. The CDR3 nucleotides read TGCGCCAGCAGCTTGGAGGGGGGGCCAGTCCAGTACTTC. Protein sequence: CASSLEGGPVQYF.

The chain uses TRBV7-6 and TRBJ2-2; TRBD2 is a possible D gene (7 bases). Trimming left V 5 bases short and J 5 bases short, with 15 bases between. This CDR3 region has 15 residues. Per germline, CDR1 SGHVS and CDR2 FNYEAQ. The CDR3 protein is CASSRDGGATGELFF. The DNA of the CDR3 is TGTGCCAGCAGCCGCGATGGGGGGGCAACCGGGGAGCTGTTTTTT.

This clone was detected only a few times. V usage is TRBV18 and J usage is TRBJ1-4, with D maybe TRBD1 (5 bases). Trimming took off 5 bases at V and 8 bases at J, with 21 bases between the two ends. CDR1 and CDR2 from the germline V gene are KGHSH and LQKENI. The CDR3 runs to 16 residues. The CDR3 region has the DNA TGTGCCAGCTCATCCGACAGTCTAAGGGTTGGGGAAAAACTGTTTTTT. Encoded protein: CASSSDSLRVGEKLFF.

The J gene is TRBJ2-7, the V gene TRBV19, with 7 bases matching TRBD1. CDR1 and CDR2 (germline): LNHDA, SQIVND (reference sequence). The CDR3 totals 13 residues. V trimming: 11 bases; J trimming: 3 bases; junction bases outside the gene matches: 10. The DNA for the CDR3 is TGTGCCTCCTCCCCAGGGGGTAGCTACGAGCAGTACTTC. Translation: CASSPGGSYEQYF.

V is TRBV7-6 and J is TRBJ2-2, with D maybe TRBD2 (5 bases). V was pared by 2 bases and J by 6 bases, with 16 bases between. The CDR3 runs 16 residues. Germline CDR1 is SGHVS and CDR2 is FNYEAQ. CDR3 bases: TGTGCCAGCAGCTTAATTTCAGGACGGGGAGCCGGGGAGCTGTTTTTT. It yields the protein CASSLISGRGAGELFF.

The chain joins TRBV5-6 to TRBJ1-2, with a tentative D call TRBD1 (6 bases). Germline assignment: CDR1 SGHDT and CDR2 YYEEEE. V was shortened by 0 bases and J by 6 bases, with 21 bases between the two germline ends. The CDR3 contains 17 residues. This chain's CDR3 is CASSLETGTIRGDGYTF. CDR3 in DNA: TGTGCCAGCAGCTTGGAGACAGGAACAATACGGGGTGATGGCTACACCTTC.

The chain combines TRBV11-2 with TRBJ2-5; no clear D. Germline V gives CDR1 SGHAT, CDR2 FQNNGV. The CDR3 totals 13 residues. V lost 0 bases and J 4 bases, leaving 6 bases between the germline ends. The CDR3 bases are TGTGCCAGCAGCTTAGATCGAGGAGAGACCCAGTACTTC. It is translated as CASSLDRGETQYF.

The V and J genes are TRBV5-1 and TRBJ2-6; D gene unclear. The CDR3 consists of 15 residues. The germline CDR1 and CDR2 sequences are SGHRS and YFSETQ. Trimming took off 0 bases at V and 0 bases at J, with 4 bases between the two ends. The CDR3, as DNA: TGCGCCAGCAGCTTGGAACTCTCTGGGGCCAACGTCCTGACTTTC. This sequence encodes CASSLELSGANVLTF.